These 11 T cell receptor beta chains were all obtained from the same sample, sequenced in a study of blood T cell repertoires in COVID-19. The protocol was immunoSEQ multiplex PCR, while the TCRdb copy is restricted to in-frame clones and leaves out a portion. The table lists 290,000 or so clones, around 90% of them singletons. The sample consisted of PBMCs or T cells enriched from blood (not recorded which). The receptor set was obtained from a woman aged 18-29 years with acute COVID-19.

CDR3 nucleotide sequence: TGTGCCAGCAGCCCGACTAGTATCCCCACAGATACGCAGTATTTT. It is translated as CASSPTSIPTDTQYF. The chain recombines TRBV3-1 (or the pseudogene TRBV3-2) with TRBJ2-3; a weak D match, TRBD2 (6 bases). V was trimmed by 4 bases and J by 2 bases, leaving 13 bases between them. The germline gives CDR1 LGHDT, CDR2 YNNKEL (reference sequence). The CDR3 sequence is 15 residues long.

The V and J genes are TRBV28 and TRBJ2-3, with a possible D match to TRBD2 (6 bases). CDR1 is MDHEN, CDR2 SYDVKM, per germline. The CDR3 runs to 17 residues. Between the trimmed V and J ends, which lost 6 bases and 2 bases, there was a span of 21 bases. The CDR3 is CASRERDSQEATDTQYF. CDR3 sequence (DNA): TGTGCCAGCAGAGAACGGGACTCCCAAGAGGCCACAGATACGCAGTATTTT.

The chain carries TRBV30 and TRBJ1-5; no definite D call. The CDR3 consists of 14 residues. In germline, CDR1 is GTSNPN, CDR2 SVGIG (reference sequence). Between the trimmed V and J ends, which lost 2 bases and 4 bases, there was a span of 12 bases. This CDR3 is CAWSPPPGNQPQHF. The DNA for the CDR3 is TGTGCCTGGAGTCCCCCTCCAGGTAATCAGCCCCAGCATTTT.

This clone was detected only a few times. One end of the junction does not line up with germline, which may come from a read error. J is TRBJ1-2 and V is TRBV3-1 (or the pseudogene TRBV3-2); TRBD1 agrees at 7 bases. This CDR3 comprises 16 residues. From germline, CDR1 is LGHDT and CDR2 YNNKEL (reference sequence). CDR3 protein: CASSQPLEGALYDYTF. The DNA for the CDR3 is TGTGCCAGCAGCCAACCGTTGGAGGGGGCCCTTTATGACTACACCTTC.

The chain carries TRBV6-5 and TRBJ1-2; 7 nucleotides line up with TRBD1. Germline CDR1 MNHEY, CDR2 SVGAGI. The CDR3 consists of 15 residues. Trimming removed 2 bases from V and 4 bases from J; junction bases left unmatched: 7. The CDR3 bases are TGTGCCAGCAGTTACCATGACAGGGACAGCTATGGCTACACCTTC. Amino acids: CASSYHDRDSYGYTF.

The J gene is TRBJ1-4, the V gene TRBV10-3; D might be TRBD1 (6 bases). CDR1 and CDR2 (germline): ENHRY, SYGVKD. This CDR3 comprises 15 residues. With 10 bases removed from V and 4 bases from J, the gap between germline ends came to 19 bases. CDR3 bases: TGTGCCACCACGGCCCGGGGGGCTATTAATGAAAAACTGTTTTTT. Translated, it gives CATTARGAINEKLFF.

V and J are TRBV6-1 and TRBJ1-1; 12 bases are a match to TRBD1. The CDR3 contains 15 residues. The germline V gene encodes CDR1 MNHNS and CDR2 SASEGT. V lost 2 bases and J lost 6; bases outside the gene matches: 4. CDR3 sequence (DNA): TGTGCCAGCAGTGAACGGGGACAGGGGGCACCTGAAGCTTTCTTT. It specifies CASSERGQGAPEAFF.

The J gene is TRBJ2-2, the V gene TRBV6-5, with 9 bases fitting TRBD1. Trimming cost V 6 bases and J 4 bases; bases outside gene matches: 6. The CDR3 extends over 15 amino acids. The V gene's germline CDR1 is MNHEY and CDR2 SVGAGI. This CDR3 is CASRRQGVGTGELFF. CDR3 DNA sequence: TGTGCCAGCAGAAGACAGGGGGTAGGCACCGGGGAGCTGTTTTTT.

The chain employs TRBV6-5 and TRBJ1-1; 9 nucleotides line up with TRBD1. Germline-derived CDR1 and CDR2 are MNHEY and SVGAGI. With 6 bases clipped from V and 4 bases from J, the junction kept 3 bases outside the gene matches. The length of the CDR3 is 13 residues. This CDR3 is CASSLTGGTEAFF. Written as DNA, the CDR3 is TGTGCCAGCAGCTTGACAGGGGGCACTGAAGCTTTCTTT.

CDR3 coding DNA: TGTGCCAGCAGCCGAAGGACAGGGGGCGTCACTGAAGCTTTCTTT. Protein: CASSRRTGGVTEAFF. The chain is built from TRBV6-5 and TRBJ1-1, with 11 positions matching TRBD1. Per the germline V gene, CDR1 is MNHEY and CDR2 is SVGAGI. This CDR3 is 15 amino acids long. Trimming cost V 6 bases and J 4 bases; bases outside gene matches: 7.

This rearrangement joins TRBV7-2 to TRBJ1-3; perhaps TRBD1 as D (6 bases). The length of the CDR3 is 16 residues. The germline CDR1 and CDR2 sequences are SGHTA and FQGNSA. V lost 0 bases and J lost 2, with 11 bases in between. Written as DNA, the CDR3 is TGTGCCAGCAGCTTAGCCCCGAAGGGGGCTGGAAACACCATATATTTT. Protein product: CASSLAPKGAGNTIYF.